This entry lists 14 T cell receptor beta chains sequenced from one sample in a study of blood T cell repertoires in COVID-19. TCRdb keeps only in-frame clones here, not all; method: immunoSEQ multiplex PCR. Of about 120,000 clones in the sample, 65% to 85% were seen once. Sequencing was performed on peripheral blood. All receptors come from a man aged 30-40 years with COVID-19, enrolled during active disease.

The rearrangement uses TRBV7-8 and TRBJ2-6; D is ambiguous. V lost 1 base and J 1 base, leaving 8 bases between the germline ends. Germline V gives CDR1 SGHVS, CDR2 FQNEAQ. This CDR3 has 16 amino acids. CDR3 residues: CASSLEIGSGANVLTF. CDR3 DNA sequence: TGTGCCAGCAGCTTAGAGATCGGGTCTGGGGCCAACGTCCTGACTTTC.

This chain connects TRBV29-1 to TRBJ1-2, with TRBD1 identical over 8 bases. Germline lookup yields CDR1 SQVTM and CDR2 ANQGSEA. Trimming cost V 6 bases and J 7 bases; bases outside gene matches: 19. The CDR3 is made up of 16 amino acids. The CDR3 bases are TGCAGCGTCGGCGATTCTGACAGGGGCCTTATGACTGGCTACACCTTC. Its translation: CSVGDSDRGLMTGYTF.

The J gene is TRBJ1-4, the V gene TRBV5-5; 7 positions agree with TRBD1. Germline V gene sequence: CDR1 SGHKS, CDR2 YYEKEE (reference sequence). The CDR3 contains 14 residues. After removal of 5 bases from V and 4 bases from J, the junction contained 5 bases not matched to a gene. CDR3 sequence (DNA): TGTGCCAGCAGTAGGAGGGGGCATAATGAAAAACTGTTTTTT. Translating it yields CASSRRGHNEKLFF.

V usage is TRBV7-7 and J usage is TRBJ2-7; the match to TRBD2 covers 12 bases. Germline-derived CDR1 and CDR2 are SSHAT and FNYEAQ (reference sequence). This CDR3 has 18 residues. Trimming took 5 bases from V and 2 from J; bases not matched to a gene: 13. In DNA, the CDR3 is TGTGCCAGCAGCCCGCTGACTAGCGGGAGTCCCTTAACCTACGAGCAGTACTTC. Its protein is CASSPLTSGSPLTYEQYF.

The rearrangement links TRBV30 to TRBJ1-6; D perhaps matches TRBD1 (5 bases). V lost 5 bases and J lost 5, with 13 bases in between. The CDR3 has 14 residues. Germline CDR1 is GTSNPN and CDR2 is SVGIG (reference sequence). The CDR3 sequence: CAWGHLYNNSPLHF. CDR3 nucleotide sequence: TGTGCCTGGGGACACCTTTACAATAATTCACCCCTCCACTTT.

J is TRBJ1-1 and V is TRBV28; D gene uncertain. CDR1 and CDR2 (germline): MDHEN, SYDVKM. The CDR3 is 12 residues long. Trimming removed 4 bases at V and 4 bases at J, with 7 bases between. The CDR3 loop is CASSSLGTEAFF. CDR3 nucleotide sequence: TGTGCCAGCAGTTCCCTAGGCACTGAAGCTTTCTTT. Full variable domain (rest looked up from reference TRBV28 and TRBJ1-1): DVKVTQSSRYLVKRTGEKVFLECVQDMDHENMFWYRQDPGLGLRLIYFSYDVKMKEKGDIPEGYSVSREKKERFSLILESASTNQTSMYLCASSSLGTEAFFGQGTRLTVV.

The rearrangement uses TRBV19 and TRBJ1-2, with TRBD1 as a possible D gene (6 bases). V was shortened by 6 bases and J by 6 bases, with 14 bases between the two germline ends. Germline CDR1 reads LNHDA; CDR2 reads SQIVND (reference sequence). The CDR3 has 13 residues. CDR3: CASRQGFENGYTF. The CDR3 nucleotides read TGTGCCAGTAGACAGGGATTTGAGAATGGCTACACCTTC.

The chain employs TRBV19 and TRBJ2-2; D possibly corresponds to TRBD2 (6 bases). CDR3 length equals 14 residues. Germline loops: CDR1 LNHDA, CDR2 SQIVND (reference sequence). Trimming cost V 1 base and J 6 bases, with 9 bases left between them. CDR3: CASSIGWGAGELFF. As DNA, the CDR3 is TGTGCCAGTAGTATAGGATGGGGGGCCGGGGAGCTGTTTTTT.

The V gene is TRBV30, the J gene TRBJ2-2; D is perhaps TRBD1 (6 bases). Deletions cut 6 bases from V and 2 bases from J, with 13 bases between. CDR1 is GTSNPN and CDR2 is SVGIG in the germline V gene (reference sequence). CDR3 length: 14 residues. This CDR3 is CACSGTLNTGELFF. The CDR3 bases are TGTGCCTGTTCCGGGACACTCAACACCGGGGAGCTGTTTTTT. Full variable domain (outside the CDR3, taken from reference TRBV30 and TRBJ2-2): SQTIHQWPATLVQPVGSPLSLECTVEGTSNPNLYWYRQAAGRGLQLLFYSVGIGQISSEVPQNLSASRPQDRQFILSSKKLLLSDSGFYLCACSGTLNTGELFFGEGSRLTVL.

The chain has TRBV7-9 and TRBJ2-2; D not certain. This CDR3 comprises 17 residues. Germline CDR1 SEHNR, CDR2 FQNEAQ (reference sequence). The V end lost 4 bases, the J end lost 0 bases, and 15 bases lay between the germline ends. The CDR3 region is CASSSLTFASNTGELFF. In nucleotides, the CDR3 is TGTGCCAGCAGCTCCCTTACATTTGCCTCGAACACCGGGGAGCTGTTTTTT.

The V call is TRBV25-1, the J call TRBJ2-7, with 7 bases matching TRBD1. Per germline, CDR1 MGHDK and CDR2 SYGVNS. The CDR3 is made up of 16 amino acids. The junction had 11 bases not matched to a gene; V was cut back by 2 bases and J by 4 bases. The CDR3 bases are TGTGCCAGCAGTGAAGCTCGGGGAGACAGGGTATACGAGCAGTACTTC. This gives the protein CASSEARGDRVYEQYF.

V gene TRBV29-1 combines with J gene TRBJ1-1, with 9 bases aligning to TRBD1. Trimming cost V 4 bases and J 5 bases; bases outside gene matches: 8. The CDR3 has 14 amino acids. The germline CDR1 and CDR2 sequences are SQVTM and ANQGSEA. The CDR3 reads CSVGFGTGTTEAFF. In nucleotides, the CDR3 is TGCAGCGTTGGATTTGGGACAGGGACAACTGAAGCTTTCTTT.

This clone was seen only once. Other DNA sequences of this sample code for an identical CDR3. The CDR3 bases are TGTGCCAGCAGTTTCGGGGGGAACACTGAAGCTTTCTTT. Its translation: CASSFGGNTEAFF. The V gene is TRBV12-3 or TRBV12-4, the J gene TRBJ1-1; possible D gene TRBD1, 5 bases. CDR3 length equals 13 residues. The V gene lost 3 bases and the J gene lost 1 base, with 6 bases spanning the gap.

The gene calls are TRBV11-2 and TRBJ2-7; 12 bases are shared with TRBD2. This CDR3 has 16 amino acids. CDR1 and CDR2 from the germline V gene are SGHAT and FQNNGV. V gave up 5 bases and J gave up 2 bases; unmatched junction bases: 7. Here the CDR3 DNA reads TGTGCCAGCAGCCTTCTGTCTAGCGGGGGGGCCTACGAGCAGTACTTC. Encoded protein: CASSLLSSGGAYEQYF.